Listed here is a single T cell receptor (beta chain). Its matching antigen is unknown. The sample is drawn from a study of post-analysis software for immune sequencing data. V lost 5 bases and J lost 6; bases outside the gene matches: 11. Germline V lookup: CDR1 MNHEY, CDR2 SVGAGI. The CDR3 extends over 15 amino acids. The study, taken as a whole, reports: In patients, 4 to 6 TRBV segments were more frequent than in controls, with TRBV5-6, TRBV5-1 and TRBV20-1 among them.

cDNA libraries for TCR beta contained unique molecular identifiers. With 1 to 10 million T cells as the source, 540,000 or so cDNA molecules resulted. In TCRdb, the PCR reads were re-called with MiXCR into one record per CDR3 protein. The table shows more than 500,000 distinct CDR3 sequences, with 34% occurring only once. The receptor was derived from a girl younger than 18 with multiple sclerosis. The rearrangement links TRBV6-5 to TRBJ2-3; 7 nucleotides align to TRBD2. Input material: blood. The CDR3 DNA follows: TGTGCCAGCAGTCAGTTAAGCGGGGACGCGGATACGCAGTATTTT. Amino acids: CASSQLSGDADTQYF.